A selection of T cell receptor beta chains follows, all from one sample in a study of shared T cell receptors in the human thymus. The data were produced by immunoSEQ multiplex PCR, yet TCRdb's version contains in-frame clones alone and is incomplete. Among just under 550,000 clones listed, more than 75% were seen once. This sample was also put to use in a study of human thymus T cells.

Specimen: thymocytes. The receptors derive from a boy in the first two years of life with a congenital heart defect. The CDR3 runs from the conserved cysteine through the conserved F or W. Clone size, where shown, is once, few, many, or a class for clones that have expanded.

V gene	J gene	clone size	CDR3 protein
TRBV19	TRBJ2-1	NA	CASRVRTSGSFSYNEQFF
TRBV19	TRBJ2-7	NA	CASQDGQGIYEQYF
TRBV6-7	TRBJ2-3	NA	CASSYSEPTPQDTQYF
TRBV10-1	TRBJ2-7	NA	CASSETGVGQYF
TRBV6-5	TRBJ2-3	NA	CASSSPGGGQYF
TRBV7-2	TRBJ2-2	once	CASSFHGEGLDDSGELFF
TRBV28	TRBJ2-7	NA	CASIAGGQREQYF
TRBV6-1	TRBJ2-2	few	CASLRESHTGELFF
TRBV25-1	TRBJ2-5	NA	CASSEKGLFSWWSETQYF
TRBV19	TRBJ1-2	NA	CASSIDRPGHSIYGYTF
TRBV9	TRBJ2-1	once	CASATYLGANEQFF
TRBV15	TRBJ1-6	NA	CATSRDLRDRGRDSDSPLHF
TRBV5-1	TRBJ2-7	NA	CASSFKGSGYEQYF
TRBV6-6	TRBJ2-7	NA	CASSPPDRFSYEQYF
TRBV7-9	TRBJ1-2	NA	CASSGPGHTYGYTF
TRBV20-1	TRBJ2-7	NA	CSAQSGYEQYF
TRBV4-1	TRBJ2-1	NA	CASSQKYEKLAGGPFDEQFF
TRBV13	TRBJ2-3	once	CASSSPLRLAGIPDTQYF
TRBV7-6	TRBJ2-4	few	CASSRGLAGGGDIQYF
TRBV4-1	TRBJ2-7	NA	CASSQGSGGSYEQYF
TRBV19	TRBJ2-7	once	CASSLTSFSYEQYF
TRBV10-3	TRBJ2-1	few	CAIRATSGSSGEQFF
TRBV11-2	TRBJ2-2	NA	CASRRAGRTGELFF
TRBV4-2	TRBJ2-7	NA	CASSPYGEGPYEQYF
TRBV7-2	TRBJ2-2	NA	CASSLAWKTSGRPPNTGELFF
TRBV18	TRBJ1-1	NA	CASSPNDRWTGAEAFF
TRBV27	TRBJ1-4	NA	CASSILGSPHEKLFF
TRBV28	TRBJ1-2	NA	CASSPRTAGYPYGYTF
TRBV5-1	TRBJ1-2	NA	CASSPRQASGYGYTF
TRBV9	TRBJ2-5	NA	CASSVPSPGGEYQETQYF
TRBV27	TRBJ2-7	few	CASRPLGRTSYEQYF
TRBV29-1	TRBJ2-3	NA	CSVAEGRETDTQYF
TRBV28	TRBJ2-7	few	CASSSRGDRKNYEQYF
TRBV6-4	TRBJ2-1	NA	CASSDRPTSGRNEQFF
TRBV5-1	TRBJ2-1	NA	CASKGSDRNSYNEQFF
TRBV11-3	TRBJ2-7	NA	CASSLTTSSGRPYEQYF
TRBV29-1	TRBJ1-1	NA	CSVEGPGGNTEAFF
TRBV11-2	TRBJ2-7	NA	CASSLIKARGPHEQYF
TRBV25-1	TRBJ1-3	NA	CASSEDRGGNTIYF
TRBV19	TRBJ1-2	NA	CASSIGADYYGYTF
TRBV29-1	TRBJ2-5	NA	CSVEGEEKETQYF
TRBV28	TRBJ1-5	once	CASSLYRRHNQPQHF
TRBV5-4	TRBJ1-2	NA	CASSRVAGPTYGYTF
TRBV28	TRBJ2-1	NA	CASSDQGTSGIYNEQFF
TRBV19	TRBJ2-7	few	CASSLRITPGQGAHEQYF
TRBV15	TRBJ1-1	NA	CATSGNSTGAEAFF
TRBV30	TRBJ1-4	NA	CAWRDTANEKLFF
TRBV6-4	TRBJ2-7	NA	CASKAWLAGGVAPLEQYF
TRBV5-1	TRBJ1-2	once	CASSSHRDRYIYGYTF
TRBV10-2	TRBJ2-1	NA	CASAGLAGSSYNEQFF